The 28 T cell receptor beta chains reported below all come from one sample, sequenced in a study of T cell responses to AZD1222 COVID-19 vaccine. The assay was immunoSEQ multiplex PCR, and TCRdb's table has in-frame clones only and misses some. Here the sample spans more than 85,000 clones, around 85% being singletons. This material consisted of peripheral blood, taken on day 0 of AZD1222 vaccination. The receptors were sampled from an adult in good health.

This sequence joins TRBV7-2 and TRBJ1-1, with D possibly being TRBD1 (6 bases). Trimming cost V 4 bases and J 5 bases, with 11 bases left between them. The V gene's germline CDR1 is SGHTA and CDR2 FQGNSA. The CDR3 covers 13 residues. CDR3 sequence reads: CASSSQGRTEAFF. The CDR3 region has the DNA TGTGCCAGCAGCTCACAGGGAAGGACTGAAGCTTTCTTT.

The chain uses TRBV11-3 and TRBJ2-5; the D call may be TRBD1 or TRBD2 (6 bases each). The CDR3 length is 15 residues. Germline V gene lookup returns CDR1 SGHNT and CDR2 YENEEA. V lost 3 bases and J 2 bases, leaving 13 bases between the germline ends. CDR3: CASSLGARGQETQYF. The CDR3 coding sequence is TGTGCCAGCAGCTTGGGGGCCCGGGGGCAAGAGACCCAGTACTTC.

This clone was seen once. The CDR3 protein is CASSSTDRSFGYTF. In nucleotides, the CDR3 is TGTGCCAGTAGTTCCACGGACAGGTCGTTTGGCTACACCTTC. The genes are TRBV19 and TRBJ1-2; the match to TRBD1 covers 7 bases. Trimming cost V 5 bases and J 7 bases; bases outside gene matches: 10. Germline-derived CDR1 and CDR2 are LNHDA and SQIVND (reference sequence). CDR3 length: 14 amino acids. Drawing the rest from reference TRBV19 and TRBJ1-2, the complete variable domain is DGGITQSPKYLFRKEGQNVTLSCEQNLNHDAMYWYRQDPGQGLRLIYYSQIVNDFQKGDIAEGYSVSREKKESFPLTVTSAQKNPTAFYLCASSSTDRSFGYTFGSGTRLTVV.

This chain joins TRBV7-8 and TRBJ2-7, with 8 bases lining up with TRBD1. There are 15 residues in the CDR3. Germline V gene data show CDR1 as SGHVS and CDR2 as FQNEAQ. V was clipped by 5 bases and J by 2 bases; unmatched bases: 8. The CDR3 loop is CASSPRDRRTYEQYF. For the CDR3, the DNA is TGTGCCAGCAGCCCCCGGGACAGGAGAACCTACGAGCAGTACTTC. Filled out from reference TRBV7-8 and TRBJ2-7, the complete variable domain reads GAGVSQSPRYKVAKRGQDVALRCDPISGHVSLFWYQQALGQGPEFLTYFQNEAQLDKSGLPSDRFFAERPEGSVSTLKIQRTQQEDSAVYLCASSPRDRRTYEQYFGPGTRLTVT.

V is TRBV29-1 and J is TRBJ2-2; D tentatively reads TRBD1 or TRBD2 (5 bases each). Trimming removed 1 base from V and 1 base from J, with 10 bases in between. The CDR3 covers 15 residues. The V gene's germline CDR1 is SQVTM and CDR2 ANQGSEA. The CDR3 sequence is CSVEGRQGNTGELFF. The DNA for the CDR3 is TGCAGCGTTGAAGGGAGGCAGGGGAACACCGGGGAGCTGTTTTTT.

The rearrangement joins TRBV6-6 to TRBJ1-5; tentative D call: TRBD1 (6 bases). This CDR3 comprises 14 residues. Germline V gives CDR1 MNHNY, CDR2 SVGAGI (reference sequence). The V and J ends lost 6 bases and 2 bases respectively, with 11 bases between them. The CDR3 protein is CASSYTGRNQPQHF. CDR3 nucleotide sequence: TGTGCCAGCAGCTATACAGGGCGCAATCAGCCCCAGCATTTT.

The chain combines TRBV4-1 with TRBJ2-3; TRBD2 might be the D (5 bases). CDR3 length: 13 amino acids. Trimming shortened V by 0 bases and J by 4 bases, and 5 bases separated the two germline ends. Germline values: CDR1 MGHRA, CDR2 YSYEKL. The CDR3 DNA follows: TGCGCCAGCAGCCAAGAGCGGGCAGATACGCAGTATTTT. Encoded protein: CASSQERADTQYF.

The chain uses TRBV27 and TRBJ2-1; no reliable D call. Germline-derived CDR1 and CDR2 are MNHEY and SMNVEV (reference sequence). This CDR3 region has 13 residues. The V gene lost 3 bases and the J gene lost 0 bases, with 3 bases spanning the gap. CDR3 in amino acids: CASSLSSYNEQFF. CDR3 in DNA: TGTGCCAGCAGTTTGAGCTCCTACAATGAGCAGTTCTTC.

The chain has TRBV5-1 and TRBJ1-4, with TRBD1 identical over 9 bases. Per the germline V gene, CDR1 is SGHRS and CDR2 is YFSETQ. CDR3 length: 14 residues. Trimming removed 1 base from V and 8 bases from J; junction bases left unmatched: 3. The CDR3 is CASSLTGGREKLFF. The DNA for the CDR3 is TGCGCCAGCAGCTTGACAGGGGGCCGGGAAAAACTGTTTTTT.

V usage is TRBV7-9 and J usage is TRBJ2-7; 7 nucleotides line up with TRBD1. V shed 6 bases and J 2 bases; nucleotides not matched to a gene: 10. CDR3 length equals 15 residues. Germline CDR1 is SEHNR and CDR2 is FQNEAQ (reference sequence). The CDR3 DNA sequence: TGTGCCAGCAGTCTAGGGGGCAGGGGGACCTACGAGCAGTACTTC. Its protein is CASSLGGRGTYEQYF.

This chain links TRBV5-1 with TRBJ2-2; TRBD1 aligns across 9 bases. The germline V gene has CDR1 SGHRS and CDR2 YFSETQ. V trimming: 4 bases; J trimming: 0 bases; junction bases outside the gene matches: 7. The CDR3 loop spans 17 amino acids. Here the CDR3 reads CASSPSGQGTNTGELFF. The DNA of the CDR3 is TGCGCCAGCAGCCCGAGCGGACAGGGGACGAACACCGGGGAGCTGTTTTTT.

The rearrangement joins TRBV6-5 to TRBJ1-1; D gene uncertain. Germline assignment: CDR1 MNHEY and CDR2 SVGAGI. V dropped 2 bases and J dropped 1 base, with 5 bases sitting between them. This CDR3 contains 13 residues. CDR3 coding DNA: TGTGCCAGCAGTTACGAGAAGAACACTGAAGCTTTCTTT. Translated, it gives CASSYEKNTEAFF.

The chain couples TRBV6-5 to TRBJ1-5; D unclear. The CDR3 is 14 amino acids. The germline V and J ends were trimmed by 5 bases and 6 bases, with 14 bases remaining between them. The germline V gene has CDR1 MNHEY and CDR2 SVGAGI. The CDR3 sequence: CASSRVEGGQPQHF. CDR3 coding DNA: TGTGCCAGCAGTCGGGTGGAGGGCGGTCAGCCCCAGCATTTT.

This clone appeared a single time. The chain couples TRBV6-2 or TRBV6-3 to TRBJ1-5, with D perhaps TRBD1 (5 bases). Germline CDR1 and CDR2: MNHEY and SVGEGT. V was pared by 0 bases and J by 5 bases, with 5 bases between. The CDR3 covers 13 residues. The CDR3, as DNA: TGTGCCAGCAGTTACTCGGGGCATCAGCCCCAGCATTTT. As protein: CASSYSGHQPQHF.

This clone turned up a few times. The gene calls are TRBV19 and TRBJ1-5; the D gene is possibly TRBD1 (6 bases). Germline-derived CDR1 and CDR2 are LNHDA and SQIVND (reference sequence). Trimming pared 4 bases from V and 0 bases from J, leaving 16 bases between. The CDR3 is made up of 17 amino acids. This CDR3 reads CASSRGGQLYSNQPQHF. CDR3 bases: TGTGCCAGTAGTAGGGGAGGACAGTTATATAGCAATCAGCCCCAGCATTTT.

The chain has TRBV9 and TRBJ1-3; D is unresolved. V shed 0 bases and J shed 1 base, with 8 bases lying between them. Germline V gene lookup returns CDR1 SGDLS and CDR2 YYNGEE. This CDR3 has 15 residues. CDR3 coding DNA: TGTGCCAGCAGCGTAGAGAGCTTTTCTGGAAACACCATATATTTT. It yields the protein CASSVESFSGNTIYF.

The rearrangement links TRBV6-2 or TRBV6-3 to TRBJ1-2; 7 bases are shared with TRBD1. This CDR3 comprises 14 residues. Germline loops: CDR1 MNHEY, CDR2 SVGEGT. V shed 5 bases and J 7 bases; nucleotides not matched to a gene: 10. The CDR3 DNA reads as TGTGCCAGCAGTACCGACAGTTACAGGGGTGGCTACACCTTC. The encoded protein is CASSTDSYRGGYTF.

CDR3 protein: CASSKGLAVELEQFF. The DNA for the CDR3 is TGTGCCAGTAGTAAGGGACTAGCGGTGGAGCTTGAGCAGTTCTTC. The chain uses TRBV19 and TRBJ2-1; 11 positions agree with TRBD2. CDR1 and CDR2 from the germline V gene are LNHDA and SQIVND (reference sequence). This CDR3 region has 15 residues. The junction had 8 bases not matched to a gene; V was cut back by 4 bases and J by 9 bases. Full variable domain (rest looked up from reference TRBV19 and TRBJ2-1): DGGITQSPKYLFRKEGQNVTLSCEQNLNHDAMYWYRQDPGQGLRLIYYSQIVNDFQKGDIAEGYSVSREKKESFPLTVTSAQKNPTAFYLCASSKGLAVELEQFFGPGTRLTVL.

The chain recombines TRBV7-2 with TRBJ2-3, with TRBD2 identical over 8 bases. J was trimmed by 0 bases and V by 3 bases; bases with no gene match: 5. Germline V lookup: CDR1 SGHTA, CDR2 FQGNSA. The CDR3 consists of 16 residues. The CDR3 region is CASSFGGRPSTDTQYF. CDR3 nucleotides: TGTGCCAGCAGCTTTGGCGGGAGGCCTAGCACAGATACGCAGTATTTT.

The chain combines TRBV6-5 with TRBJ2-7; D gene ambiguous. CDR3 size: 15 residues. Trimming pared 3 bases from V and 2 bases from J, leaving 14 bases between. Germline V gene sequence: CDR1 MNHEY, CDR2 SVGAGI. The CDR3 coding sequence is TGTGCCAGCAGTTATGGTCGGCGTTCGACCTACGAGCAGTACTTC. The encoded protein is CASSYGRRSTYEQYF.

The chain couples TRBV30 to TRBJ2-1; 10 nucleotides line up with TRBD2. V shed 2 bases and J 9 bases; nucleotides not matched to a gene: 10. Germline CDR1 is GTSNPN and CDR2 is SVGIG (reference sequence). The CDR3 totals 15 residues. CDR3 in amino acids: CAWSHKGLAGAEQFF. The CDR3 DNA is TGTGCCTGGAGTCACAAGGGGCTAGCGGGAGCTGAGCAGTTCTTC.

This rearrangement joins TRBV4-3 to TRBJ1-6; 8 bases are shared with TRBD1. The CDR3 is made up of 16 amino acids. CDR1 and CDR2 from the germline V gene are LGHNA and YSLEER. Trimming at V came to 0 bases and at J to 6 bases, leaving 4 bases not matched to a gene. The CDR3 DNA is TGCGCCAGCAGCCAAGATGCTGGACAGGGTAATTCACCCCTCCACTTT. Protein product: CASSQDAGQGNSPLHF.

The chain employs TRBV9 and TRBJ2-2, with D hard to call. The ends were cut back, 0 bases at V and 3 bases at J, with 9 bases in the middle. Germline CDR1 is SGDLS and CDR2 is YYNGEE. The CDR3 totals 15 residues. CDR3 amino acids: CASSVAGDYTGELFF. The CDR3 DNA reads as TGTGCCAGCAGCGTAGCTGGCGACTACACCGGGGAGCTGTTTTTT.

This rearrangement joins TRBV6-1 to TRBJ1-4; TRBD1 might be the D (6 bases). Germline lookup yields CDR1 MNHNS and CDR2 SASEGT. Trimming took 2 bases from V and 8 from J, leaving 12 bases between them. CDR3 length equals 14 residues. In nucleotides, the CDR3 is TGTGCCAGCAGTGAATCCGGGACACAAGAAAAACTGTTTTTT. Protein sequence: CASSESGTQEKLFF.

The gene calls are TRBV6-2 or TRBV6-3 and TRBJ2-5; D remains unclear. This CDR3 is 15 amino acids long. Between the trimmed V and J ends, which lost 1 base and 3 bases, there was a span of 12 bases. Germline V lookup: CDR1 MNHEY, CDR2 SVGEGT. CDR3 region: CASSYFRHSEETQYF. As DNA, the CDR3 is TGTGCCAGCAGTTACTTTCGACACTCAGAAGAGACCCAGTACTTC.

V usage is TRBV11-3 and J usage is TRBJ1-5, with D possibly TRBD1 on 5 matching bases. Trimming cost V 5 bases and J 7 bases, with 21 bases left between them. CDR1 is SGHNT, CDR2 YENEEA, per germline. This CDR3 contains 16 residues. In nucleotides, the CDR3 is TGTGCCAGCAGCATAAAATTACAGGCATCCGGACAGCCCCAGCATTTT. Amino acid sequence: CASSIKLQASGQPQHF.

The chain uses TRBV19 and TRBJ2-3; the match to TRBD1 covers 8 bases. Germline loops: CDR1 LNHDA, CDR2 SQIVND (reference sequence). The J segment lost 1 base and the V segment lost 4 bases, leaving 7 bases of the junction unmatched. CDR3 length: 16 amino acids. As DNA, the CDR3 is TGTGCCAGTAGTACTAGGACAGGGTGGGGCACAGATACGCAGTATTTT. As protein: CASSTRTGWGTDTQYF.

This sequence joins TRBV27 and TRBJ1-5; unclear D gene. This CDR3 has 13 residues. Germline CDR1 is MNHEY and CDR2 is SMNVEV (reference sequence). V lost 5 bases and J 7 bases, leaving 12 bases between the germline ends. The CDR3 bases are TGTGCCAGCAGTCCCGTTGCGAGACAGCCCCAGCATTTT. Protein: CASSPVARQPQHF.